Listed below are T cell receptor beta chains from one sample, sequenced in a study of Tregs in tolerant kidney transplant recipients. TCRdb's table, derived via immunoSEQ multiplex PCR, lists solely in-frame clones and lacks some. Among some 21,000 clones, roughly 80% were seen once, and the ten largest hold more than 20%. Sequencing was performed on CD8+ T cells from blood (PBMCs), taken 6 months after the transplant. All receptors derive from a human patient who received a combined kidney and bone marrow transplant. Some T cells may originate from the graft donor. Each CDR3 is given with its conserved first and last residue. D genes are given only for firm matches. Only some rows state a clone size, as once, few, many or a class for expanded clones.

abundance	d_gene	v_gene	j_gene	CDR3aa	CDR3nt
NA	NA	TRBV10-3	TRBJ2-7	CAISVQGRPYEQYF	TGTGCCATCAGTGTACAGGGAAGGCCCTACGAGCAGTACTTC
NA	TRBD1	TRBV7-9	TRBJ2-7	CASSLAQTGHYEQYF	TGTGCCAGCAGCTTAGCGCAGACAGGGCACTACGAGCAGTACTTC
NA	NA	TRBV27	TRBJ1-1	CASSLGGLGTEAFF	TGTGCCAGCAGTTTGGGGGGGCTGGGCACTGAAGCTTTCTTT
NA	NA	TRBV4-2	TRBJ2-1	CASSQTANEQFF	TGTGCCAGCAGCCAGACAGCGAATGAGCAGTTCTTC
once	NA	TRBV7-9	TRBJ2-1	CASSLVSGMGNEQFF	TGTGCCAGCAGCTTAGTATCAGGGATGGGAAATGAGCAGTTCTTC
few	TRBD1	TRBV10-3	TRBJ2-2	CAISSGTGHTGELFF	TGTGCCATCAGCTCCGGGACAGGGCACACCGGGGAGCTGTTTTTT
NA	TRBD2	TRBV4-3	TRBJ2-7	CASSQVGTSGRDSYEQYF	TGCGCCAGCAGCCAAGTGGGGACTAGCGGGAGGGATTCCTACGAGCAGTACTTC
once	NA	TRBV19	TRBJ2-1	CASSMWSSDNEQFF	TGTGCCAGTAGTATGTGGTCTAGCGACAATGAGCAGTTCTTC
NA	TRBD1	TRBV30	TRBJ2-7	CAWMKGTGPYEQYF	TGTGCCTGGATGAAAGGGACAGGGCCCTACGAGCAGTACTTC
once	TRBD1	TRBV5-6	TRBJ2-7	CASSSPYETGGKNEQYF	TGTGCCAGCAGCTCACCATACGAGACAGGGGGGAAGAACGAGCAGTACTTC
NA	NA	TRBV15	TRBJ1-5	CAISRGREGRGNQPQHF	TGTGCCATCAGCAGAGGGAGGGAGGGTAGGGGCAATCAGCCCCAGCATTTT
NA	NA	TRBV2	TRBJ1-4	CASDLGNEKLFF	TGTGCCAGCGACTTGGGTAATGAAAAACTGTTTTTT
NA	TRBD2	TRBV7-9	TRBJ2-2	CASSLAASGRVYVGELFF	TGTGCCAGCAGCTTAGCGGCTAGCGGGAGGGTCTATGTGGGGGAGCTGTTTTTT
NA	TRBD2	TRBV9	TRBJ2-1	CASSVTPVAGEDNEQFF	TGTGCCAGCAGCGTAACCCCCGTAGCGGGAGAGGACAATGAGCAGTTCTTC
few	NA	TRBV19	TRBJ1-5	CASARPGGYSNQPQHF	TGTGCCAGTGCCCGACCGGGTGGGTATAGCAATCAGCCCCAGCATTTT
NA	NA	TRBV25-1	TRBJ1-6	CASEEEGKAPLHF	TGTGCCAGCGAGGAGGAGGGGAAGGCACCCCTCCACTTT
NA	NA	TRBV11-2	TRBJ2-3	CASSLLADTQYF	TGTGCCAGCAGCCTACTAGCAGATACGCAGTATTTT
NA	TRBD2	TRBV7-2	TRBJ2-1	CASSLTSGPYNEQFF	TGTGCCAGCAGCCTGACTAGCGGGCCTTACAATGAGCAGTTCTTC
NA	TRBD2	TRBV4-1	TRBJ2-5	CASSPSSGRAETQYF	TGCGCCAGCAGCCCCTCTAGCGGGAGGGCTGAGACCCAGTACTTC
NA	TRBD1	TRBV2	TRBJ1-1	CASSATGRTEAFF	TGTGCCAGCAGCGCGACAGGGAGAACTGAAGCTTTCTTT
NA	TRBD2	TRBV15	TRBJ2-1	CATSSYTSGGWNEQFF	TGTGCCACCAGTTCATACACTAGCGGGGGGTGGAATGAGCAGTTCTTC
NA	TRBD2	TRBV9	TRBJ2-3	CASNLAGVSSTDTQYF	TGTGCCAGCAACCTAGCGGGCGTTTCTAGCACAGATACGCAGTATTTT
NA	NA	TRBV7-5	TRBJ2-7	CASSQAHYEQYF	TGTGCCAGCAGCCAAGCGCATTACGAGCAGTACTTC
NA	NA	TRBV27	TRBJ2-7	CASSPSRGPKGYEQYF	TGTGCCAGCAGTCCCTCTAGGGGCCCGAAGGGCTACGAGCAGTACTTC
NA	NA	TRBV21-1	TRBJ2-7	CASSNESGDGPREQYF	TGTGCCAGCAGCAATGAGTCGGGGGACGGGCCTAGGGAGCAGTACTTC
NA	TRBD2	TRBV7-2	TRBJ2-5	CASSLFPGGPLGTQYF	TGTGCCAGCAGCTTATTTCCGGGGGGGCCCTTGGGGACCCAGTACTTC
once	TRBD2	TRBV4-2	TRBJ2-5	CASSQDNGGAFETQYF	TGTGCCAGCAGCCAAGACAACGGGGGGGCATTCGAGACCCAGTACTTC
NA	TRBD2	TRBV27	TRBJ2-3	CVSSRILAGGPTDTQYF	TGTGTCAGCAGCCGAATACTAGCGGGGGGGCCCACAGATACGCAGTATTTT
NA	TRBD2	TRBV4-3	TRBJ2-5	CASSQDKLAGGETQYF	TGCGCCAGCAGCCAAGATAAGCTAGCGGGTGGAGAGACCCAGTACTTC
NA	NA	TRBV4-2	TRBJ2-7	CASSQGPGQYF	TGTGCCAGCAGCCAAGGCCCCGGGCAGTACTTC
once	TRBD1	TRBV4-3	TRBJ2-7	CASSQDSGQGDLGYEQYF	TGCGCCAGCAGCCAAGATTCGGGACAGGGGGATCTCGGCTACGAGCAGTACTTC
once	NA	TRBV13	TRBJ2-1	CASRYTTRGPSSYNEQFF	TGTGCCAGCAGATACACAACCAGGGGACCGTCCTCCTACAATGAGCAGTTCTTC
NA	NA	TRBV4-3	TRBJ2-5	CASSQDAGVETQYF	TGCGCCAGCAGCCAAGATGCAGGGGTAGAGACCCAGTACTTC
medium-sized	NA	TRBV7-9	TRBJ2-7	CASSETTDYEQYF	TGTGCCAGCAGCGAGACAACTGACTACGAGCAGTACTTC
NA	TRBD1	TRBV11-3	TRBJ1-1	CASSGTGYTEAFF	TGTGCCAGCAGCGGGACAGGGTACACTGAAGCTTTCTTT